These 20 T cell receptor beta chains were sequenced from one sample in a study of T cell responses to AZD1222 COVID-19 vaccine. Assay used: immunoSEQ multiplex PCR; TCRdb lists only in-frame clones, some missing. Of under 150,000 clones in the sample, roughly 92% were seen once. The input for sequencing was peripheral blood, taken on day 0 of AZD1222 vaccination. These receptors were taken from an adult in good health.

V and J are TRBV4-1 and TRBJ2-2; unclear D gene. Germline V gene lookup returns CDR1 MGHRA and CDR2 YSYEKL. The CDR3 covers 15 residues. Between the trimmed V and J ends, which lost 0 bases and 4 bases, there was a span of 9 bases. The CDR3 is CASSQDILGTGELFF. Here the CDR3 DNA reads TGCGCCAGCAGCCAAGATATTCTGGGCACCGGGGAGCTGTTTTTT.

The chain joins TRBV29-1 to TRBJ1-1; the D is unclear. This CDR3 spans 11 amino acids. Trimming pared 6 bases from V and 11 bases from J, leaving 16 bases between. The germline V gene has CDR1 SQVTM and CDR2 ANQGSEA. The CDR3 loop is CSVSGPLQAFF. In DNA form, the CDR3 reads TGCAGCGTCTCCGGACCTTTACAGGCTTTCTTT.

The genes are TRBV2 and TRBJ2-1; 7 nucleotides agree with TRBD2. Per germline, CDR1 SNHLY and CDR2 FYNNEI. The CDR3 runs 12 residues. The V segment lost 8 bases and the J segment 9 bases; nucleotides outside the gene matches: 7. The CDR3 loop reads CASSLAGVEQFF. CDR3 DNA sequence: TGTGCCAGCTCTCTGGCGGGGGTTGAGCAGTTCTTC.

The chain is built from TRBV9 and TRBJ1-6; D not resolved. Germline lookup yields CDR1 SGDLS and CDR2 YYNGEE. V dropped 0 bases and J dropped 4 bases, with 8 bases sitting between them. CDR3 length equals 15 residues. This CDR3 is CASSVGNAYNSPLHF. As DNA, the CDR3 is TGTGCCAGCAGCGTAGGGAACGCATATAATTCACCCCTCCACTTT.

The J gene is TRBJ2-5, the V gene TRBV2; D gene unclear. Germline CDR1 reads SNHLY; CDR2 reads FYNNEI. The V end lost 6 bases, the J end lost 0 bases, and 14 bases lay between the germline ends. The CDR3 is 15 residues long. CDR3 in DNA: TGTGCCAGCAGGCCTCTAGTGGGGAACCAAGAGACCCAGTACTTC. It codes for CASRPLVGNQETQYF.

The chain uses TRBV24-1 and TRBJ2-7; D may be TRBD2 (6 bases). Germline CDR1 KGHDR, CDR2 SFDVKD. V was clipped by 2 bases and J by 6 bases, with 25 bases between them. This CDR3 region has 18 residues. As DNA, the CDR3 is TGTGCCACCAGTGATTCAATCCCGGGTCGGACCGGGGGTGGCGAGCAGTACTTC. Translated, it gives CATSDSIPGRTGGGEQYF.

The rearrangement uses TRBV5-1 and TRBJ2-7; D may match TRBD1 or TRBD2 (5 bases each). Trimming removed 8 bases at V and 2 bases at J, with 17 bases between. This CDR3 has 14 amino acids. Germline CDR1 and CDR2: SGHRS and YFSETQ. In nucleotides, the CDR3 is TGCGCCAGTCCCCAGCAGGGACGAACCTACGAGCAGTACTTC. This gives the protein CASPQQGRTYEQYF.

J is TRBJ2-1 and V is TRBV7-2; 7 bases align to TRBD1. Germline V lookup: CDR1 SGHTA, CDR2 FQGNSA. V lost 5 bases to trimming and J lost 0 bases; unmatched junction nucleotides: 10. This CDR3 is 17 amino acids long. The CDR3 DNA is TGTGCCAGCAGCCCACCTCCGACAGGGAGCTCCTACAATGAGCAGTTCTTC. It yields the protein CASSPPPTGSSYNEQFF.

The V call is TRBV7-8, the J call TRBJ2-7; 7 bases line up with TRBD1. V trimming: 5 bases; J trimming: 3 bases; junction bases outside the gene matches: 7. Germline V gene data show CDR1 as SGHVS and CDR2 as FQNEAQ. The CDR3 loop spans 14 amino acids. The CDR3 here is CASSLRDSIYEQYF. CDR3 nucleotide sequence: TGTGCCAGCAGCCTTCGGGACAGTATCTACGAGCAGTACTTC.

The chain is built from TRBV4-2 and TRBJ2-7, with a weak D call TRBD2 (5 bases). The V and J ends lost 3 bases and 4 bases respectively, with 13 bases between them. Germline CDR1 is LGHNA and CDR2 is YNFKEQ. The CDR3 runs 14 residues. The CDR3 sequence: CASSHLRRAYEQYF. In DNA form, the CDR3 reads TGTGCCAGCAGCCACCTCAGGCGGGCTTACGAGCAGTACTTC.

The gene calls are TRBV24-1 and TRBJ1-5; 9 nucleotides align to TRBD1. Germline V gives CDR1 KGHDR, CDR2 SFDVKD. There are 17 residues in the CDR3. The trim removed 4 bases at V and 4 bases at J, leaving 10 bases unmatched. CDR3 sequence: CATSDNLGTGMNQPQHF. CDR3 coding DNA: TGTGCCACCAGTGACAATTTGGGGACAGGGATGAATCAGCCCCAGCATTTT.

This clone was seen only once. CDR3 region: CASSPIIGANTGELFF. DNA of the CDR3: TGTGCCAGCAGCCCAATCATAGGAGCGAACACCGGGGAGCTGTTTTTT. The chain employs TRBV7-9 and TRBJ2-2; no definite D call. Germline V gene sequence: CDR1 SEHNR, CDR2 FQNEAQ (reference sequence). V was cut by 5 bases and J by 0 bases, with 13 bases left in between. There are 16 residues in the CDR3.

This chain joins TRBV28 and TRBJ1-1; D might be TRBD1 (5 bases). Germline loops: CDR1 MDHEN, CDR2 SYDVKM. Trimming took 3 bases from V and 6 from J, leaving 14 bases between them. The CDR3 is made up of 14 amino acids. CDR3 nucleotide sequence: TGTGCCAGCAGTTTGGAGGGGCGAACGGCTGAAGCTTTCTTT. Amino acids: CASSLEGRTAEAFF.

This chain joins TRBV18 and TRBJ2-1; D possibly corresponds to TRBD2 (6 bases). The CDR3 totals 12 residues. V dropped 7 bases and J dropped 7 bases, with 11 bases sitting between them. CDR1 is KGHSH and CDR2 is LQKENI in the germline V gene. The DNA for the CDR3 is TGTGCCAGCTTGGGGACTCCTAATGAGCAGTTCTTC. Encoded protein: CASLGTPNEQFF.

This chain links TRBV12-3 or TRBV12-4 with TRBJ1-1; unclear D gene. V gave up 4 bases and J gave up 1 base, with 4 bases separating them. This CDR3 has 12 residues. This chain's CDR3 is CASSYSNTEAFF. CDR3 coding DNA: TGTGCCAGCAGTTATTCGAACACTGAAGCTTTCTTT.

The CDR3 nucleotides are TGCGCCAGCAGCTTGGCAGGGTTAGGGCTTGGAAACACCATATATTTT. Its protein is CASSLAGLGLGNTIYF. The chain links TRBV5-1 to TRBJ1-3, with D perhaps matching TRBD1 (5 bases). V lost 0 bases and J lost 3, with 13 bases in between. The CDR3 contains 16 residues. Germline values: CDR1 SGHRS, CDR2 YFSETQ.

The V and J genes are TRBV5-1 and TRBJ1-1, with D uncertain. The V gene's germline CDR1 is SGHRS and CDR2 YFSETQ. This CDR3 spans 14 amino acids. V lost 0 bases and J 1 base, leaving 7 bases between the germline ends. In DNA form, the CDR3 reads TGCGCCAGCAGCTTGGCCGAGGGGAACACTGAAGCTTTCTTT. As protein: CASSLAEGNTEAFF.

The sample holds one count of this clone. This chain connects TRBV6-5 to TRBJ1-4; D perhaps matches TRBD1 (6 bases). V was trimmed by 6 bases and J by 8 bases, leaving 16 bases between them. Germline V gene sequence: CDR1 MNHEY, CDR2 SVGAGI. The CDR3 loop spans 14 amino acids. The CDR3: CASRLRGAREKLFF. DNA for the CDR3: TGTGCCAGCAGGCTCAGGGGAGCCAGGGAAAAACTGTTTTTT.

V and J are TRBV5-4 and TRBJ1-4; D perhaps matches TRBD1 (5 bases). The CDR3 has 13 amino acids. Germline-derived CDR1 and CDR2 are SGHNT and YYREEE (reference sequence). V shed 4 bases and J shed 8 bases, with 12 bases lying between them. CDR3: CASSRPGTEKLFF. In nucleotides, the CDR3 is TGTGCCAGCAGCAGACCGGGGACCGAAAAACTGTTTTTT.

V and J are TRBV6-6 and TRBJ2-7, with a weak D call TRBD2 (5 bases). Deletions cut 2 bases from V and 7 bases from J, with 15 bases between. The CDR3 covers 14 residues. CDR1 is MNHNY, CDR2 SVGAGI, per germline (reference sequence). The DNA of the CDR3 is TGTGCCAGCAGTTACACAATCGCCCCGGGGGAGCAGTACTTC. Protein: CASSYTIAPGEQYF.